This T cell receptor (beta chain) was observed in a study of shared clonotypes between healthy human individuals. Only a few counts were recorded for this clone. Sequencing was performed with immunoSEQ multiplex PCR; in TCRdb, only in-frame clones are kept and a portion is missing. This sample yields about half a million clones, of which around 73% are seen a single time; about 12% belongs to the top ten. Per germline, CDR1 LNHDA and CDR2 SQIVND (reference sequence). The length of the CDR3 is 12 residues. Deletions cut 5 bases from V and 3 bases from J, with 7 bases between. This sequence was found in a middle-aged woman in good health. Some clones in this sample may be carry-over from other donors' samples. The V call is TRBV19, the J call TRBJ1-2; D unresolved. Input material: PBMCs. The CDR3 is CASSAADYGYTF. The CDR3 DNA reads TGTGCCAGTAGTGCGGCAGACTATGGCTACACCTTC.